A single sample gave rise to the 8 T cell receptor beta chains below, sequenced in a study of blood T cells in healthy people across ages (dated by TCRdb to between 2014 and 2017). The library came from 5' RACE. The sample was run on an Illumina HiSeq 2500. A second PCR of roughly 7 to 12 cycles was performed with a sample-barcoded 5' primer and a J-beta primer mix. Using fastp trimming at Q25 and MiXCR clonotype assembly, TCRdb reanalyzed the public sequencing data and kept in-frame beta chains. Here each entry gathers all rows of one CDR3 protein and keeps the most common genes and DNA. This sample holds roughly 640,000 distinct CDR3 sequences; around 31% were observed only once. The ten largest clones add up to around 16% of the sample. What was sequenced was blood. Source of these receptors: a woman of 80 years or more in good health.

The CDR3 DNA reads TGTGCCAGCGGTCTTCTAAGCACAGATACGCAGTATTTT. It specifies CASGLLSTDTQYF. The chain uses TRBV3-1 and TRBJ2-3; D ambiguous. The V end lost 8 bases, the J end lost 0 bases, and 9 bases lay between the germline ends. Germline V gene data show CDR1 as LGHDT and CDR2 as YNNKEL (reference sequence). The CDR3 sequence is 13 residues long.

The rearrangement joins TRBV7-2 to TRBJ2-5; 7 nucleotides line up with TRBD2. Germline loops: CDR1 SGHTA, CDR2 FQGNSA. This CDR3 region has 15 residues. J was trimmed by 5 bases and V by 4 bases; bases with no gene match: 10. The CDR3 reads CASSYLGRMGETQYF. CDR3 sequence (DNA): TGTGCCAGCAGCTACCTCGGGAGGATGGGGGAGACCCAGTACTTC.

This chain connects TRBV4-3 to TRBJ2-5, with 13 bases lining up with TRBD2. Germline V lookup: CDR1 LGHNA, CDR2 YSLEER. The CDR3 sequence is 15 residues long. V lost 4 bases, J lost 14 bases, and 13 bases stayed unmatched. The CDR3 nucleotides read TGCGCCAGCAGCCCGACTAGCGGGGGGTTGGGTGAGCACTACTTC. Amino acids: CASSPTSGGLGEHYF.

A word on this clonotype: With a much larger clone just one base away, this may be a read error. The V call is TRBV4-2, the J call TRBJ2-3; 9 nucleotides agree with TRBD2. Per germline, CDR1 LGHNA and CDR2 YNFKEQ. This CDR3 spans 15 amino acids. Germline trimming cut 4 bases from V and 6 bases from J; bases unmatched to any gene: 8. In DNA, the CDR3 is TGTGCCAGCAGCCTTACAGGGACTAGCAGGGATACGCAGTATTTT. Translated: CASSLTGTSRDTQYF.

This clonotype was seen at least ten times. The chain uses TRBV10-3 and TRBJ1-4; 7 bases line up with TRBD1. This CDR3 comprises 13 residues. Germline trimming cut 6 bases from V and 7 bases from J; bases unmatched to any gene: 5. The germline CDR1 and CDR2 sequences are ENHRY and SYGVKD. The CDR3 here is CAIRGQRGEKLFF. The CDR3 DNA sequence: TGTGCCATCAGGGGACAGCGAGGTGAAAAACTGTTTTTT.

This clonotype came up many times. V gene TRBV7-2 combines with J gene TRBJ1-4; D unclear. This CDR3 has 13 residues. From germline, CDR1 is SGHTA and CDR2 FQGNSA. Trimming removed 4 bases at V and 3 bases at J, with 6 bases between. CDR3 in amino acids: CASSSGPNEKLFF. The DNA of the CDR3 is TGTGCCAGCAGCTCGGGTCCTAATGAAAAACTGTTTTTT.

The V and J genes are TRBV20-1 and TRBJ1-6; tentatively, D is TRBD1 (5 bases). V shed 2 bases and J shed 9 bases, with 17 bases lying between them. This CDR3 is built from 15 residues. Germline assignment: CDR1 DFQATT and CDR2 SNEGSKA (reference sequence). The CDR3 DNA reads TGCAGTGCTAGACCTTTGGGGGGGGTAGGTTCACCCCTCCACTTT. Translated, it gives CSARPLGGVGSPLHF.

The V call is TRBV7-9, the J call TRBJ1-2, with 8 bases fitting TRBD1. Germline V gene data show CDR1 as SEHNR and CDR2 as FQNEAQ (reference sequence). The CDR3 extends over 14 amino acids. V was clipped by 8 bases and J by 8 bases; unmatched bases: 13. CDR3 amino acids: CASRPLTGVSGYTF. In nucleotides, the CDR3 is TGTGCCAGCCGCCCCCTGACAGGGGTAAGCGGCTACACCTTC.